These T cell receptor beta chains were read from a single sample in a study of human T cells and chemical hapten exposure. TCRdb processed the RACE reads anew with MiXCR; each CDR3 protein has one entry. The repertoire consists of 150,000 to 200,000 distinct CDR3 sequences, with approximately 14% occurring once and the leading ten covering 1.7%. The specimen comprised whole blood, sampled in connection with sensitization to the hapten diphenylcyclopropenone (DPC). These receptors came from a woman aged 25 to 39 with alopecia areata. Some clones in this sample may be carry-over from other donors' samples. Both conserved end residues are part of each CDR3. A D gene is named only where the DNA matches it firmly. Clone size, where shown, is once, few, many, or a class for clones that have expanded.

clone_size	v_call	j_call	d_call	cdr3_aa	cdr3_nt
-	TRBV7-2	TRBJ2-7	-	CASSLASTSYEQYF	TGTGCCAGCAGCTTAGCGTCAACCTCCTACGAGCAGTACTTC
few	TRBV7-2	TRBJ2-4	-	CASSPDRSRGIQYF	TGTGCCAGCAGCCCCGACAGGAGTAGGGGCATTCAGTACTTC
many	TRBV30	TRBJ2-3	-	CAWSPPRTGATTDTQYF	TGTGCCTGGAGTCCTCCCCGGACGGGGGCGACCACAGATACGCAGTATTTT
few	TRBV28	TRBJ2-5	-	CASSSLVGKETQYF	TGTGCCAGCAGTTCCCTGGTAGGAAAAGAGACCCAGTACTTC
few	TRBV4-2	TRBJ2-2	-	CASSQGIGQTNTGELFF	TGTGCCAGCAGCCAAGGAATAGGACAGACAAACACCGGGGAGCTGTTTTTT
-	TRBV20-1	TRBJ1-4	-	CSASREGPNEKLFF	TGCAGTGCTTCGAGGGAGGGACCTAATGAAAAACTGTTTTTT
-	TRBV27	TRBJ2-7	TRBD1	CASSPVMGQGRLGEQYF	TGTGCCAGCAGTCCCGTGATGGGACAGGGCCGTCTAGGCGAGCAGTACTTC
few	TRBV5-4	TRBJ2-3	-	CASSPGNRMNTQYF	TGTGCCAGCAGCCCAGGGAATAGAATGAACACGCAGTATTTT
few	TRBV11-3	TRBJ1-2	-	CASSLAPTGTASNF	TGTGCCAGCAGCTTAGCCCCAACAGGCACCGCTTCCAACTTC
-	TRBV28	TRBJ2-2	TRBD1	CASSTGTGDVFGELFF	TGTGCCAGCAGTACCGGGACAGGGGATGTGTTCGGGGAGCTGTTTTTT
-	TRBV6-1	TRBJ1-1	TRBD1	CASSERGLGTEAFF	TGTGCCAGCAGTGAAAGGGGGCTGGGCACTGAAGCTTTCTTT
-	TRBV12-3/TRBV12-4	TRBJ1-5	TRBD1	CASSLGGDSTNQPQHF	TGTGCCAGCAGTTTAGGTGGGGACAGTACCAATCAGCCCCAGCATTTT
many	TRBV6-2/TRBV6-3	TRBJ1-6	-	CASSRQIPDSPLHF	TGTGCCAGCAGTCGACAGATACCGGATTCACCCCTCCACTTT
few	TRBV28	TRBJ2-3	-	CASTSSDTQYF	TGTGCCAGCACTTCGTCCGATACGCAGTATTTT
-	TRBV28	TRBJ1-2	-	CASSLYQASYGYTF	TGTGCCAGCAGTTTATACCAGGCTTCCTATGGCTACACCTTC
many	TRBV28	TRBJ2-7	TRBD1	CASSPGGTGYEQYF	TGTGCCAGCAGCCCTGGAGGGACAGGGTACGAGCAGTACTTC
many	TRBV29-1	TRBJ2-5	-	CSGLFETQYF	TGCAGCGGACTTTTTGAGACCCAGTACTTC
-	TRBV28	TRBJ1-5	-	CASSKVSGSNQPQHF	TGTGCCAGCAGTAAGGTATCGGGTAGCAATCAGCCCCAGCATTTT
few	TRBV3-1	TRBJ2-3	-	CASSQRPSTDTQYF	TGTGCCAGCAGCCAACGCCCTAGCACAGATACGCAGTATTTT
few	TRBV10-2	TRBJ2-7	-	CATTSFGRTGPYEQYF	TGCGCCACCACGTCATTTGGCCGAACAGGTCCCTACGAGCAGTACTTC
-	TRBV7-9	TRBJ1-1	-	CASSPSGGHTEAFF	TGTGCCAGCAGCCCATCCGGGGGGCACACTGAAGCTTTCTTT
-	TRBV29-1	TRBJ1-5	-	CSVGGGGQPQHF	TGCAGCGTTGGAGGGGGTGGTCAGCCCCAGCATTTT
-	TRBV6-2/TRBV6-3	TRBJ2-7	-	CASRRVYEQYF	TGTGCCAGCAGACGCGTTTACGAGCAGTACTTC
few	TRBV7-2	TRBJ2-4	-	CASSTTIAKNIQYF	TGTGCCAGCAGCACGACTATAGCCAAAAACATTCAGTACTTC
-	TRBV10-3	TRBJ1-2	TRBD1	CAISEDRDGYTF	TGTGCCATCAGTGAGGACAGGGACGGCTACACCTTC
many	TRBV20-1	TRBJ1-2	TRBD1	CSATDRANYGYTF	TGCAGTGCTACGGACAGGGCTAACTATGGCTACACCTTC
few	TRBV4-1	TRBJ2-7	TRBD1	CASSQELTGGYEQYF	TGCGCCAGCAGCCAAGAACTAACAGGGGGTTACGAGCAGTACTTC
-	TRBV12-3/TRBV12-4	TRBJ2-1	TRBD2	CASSHVGLAGLNEQFF	TGTGCCAGCAGTCACGTAGGACTAGCGGGACTTAATGAGCAGTTCTTC
-	TRBV6-2/TRBV6-3	TRBJ2-5	-	CASTNRRVLGETQYF	TGTGCCAGCACCAACCGCCGGGTTCTAGGGGAGACCCAGTACTTC
-	TRBV29-1	TRBJ2-5	-	CSVVARKDYQETQYF	TGCAGCGTTGTTGCCAGAAAAGATTACCAAGAGACCCAGTACTTC
-	TRBV12-3/TRBV12-4	TRBJ1-4	-	CASSQAHPGEKLFF	TGTGCCAGCAGCCAGGCTCACCCGGGGGAAAAACTGTTTTTT
many	TRBV7-6	TRBJ1-1	-	CASSSEGAEAFF	TGTGCCAGCAGCTCTGAGGGGGCTGAAGCTTTCTTT
many	TRBV7-2	TRBJ2-1	-	CASSFSHERGNEQFF	TGTGCCAGCAGCTTCTCGCATGAGAGGGGGAATGAGCAGTTCTTC
many	TRBV29-1	TRBJ1-2	-	CSAAGQYGYTF	TGCAGCGCCGCCGGACAGTATGGCTACACCTTC
-	TRBV28	TRBJ1-5	-	CASEEGNQPQHF	TGTGCTTCCGAGGAGGGCAATCAGCCCCAGCATTTT
many	TRBV7-9	TRBJ1-6	TRBD1	CASSGGQGTSPLHF	TGTGCCAGCAGCGGCGGACAGGGTACATCACCCCTCCACTTT
few	TRBV19	TRBJ1-4	-	CASRPTPGSNEKLFF	TGTGCCAGTAGGCCAACTCCGGGATCTAATGAAAAACTGTTTTTT
-	TRBV6-2/TRBV6-3	TRBJ1-6	-	CASSYPRSPLHF	TGTGCCAGCAGTTACCCCCGGTCACCCCTCCACTTT
-	TRBV5-1	TRBJ1-6	-	CASSWQGINSPLHF	TGCGCCAGCAGCTGGCAGGGGATTAATTCACCCCTCCACTTT
-	TRBV6-5	TRBJ1-3	TRBD1	CASSYKGARGNTIYF	TGTGCCAGCAGTTATAAGGGGGCTAGGGGAAACACCATATATTTT
-	TRBV7-2	TRBJ2-1	-	CASSPRPTWTEQFF	TGTGCCAGCAGCCCCCGCCCCACTTGGACTGAGCAGTTCTTC
-	TRBV20-1	TRBJ2-3	-	CSARDRMAGHTDTQYF	TGTAGTGCTAGAGATAGGATGGCGGGACACACAGATACGCAGTATTTT
-	TRBV6-1	TRBJ2-7	-	CASSARQGGGGEQYF	TGTGCCAGCAGTGCCAGACAGGGTGGCGGGGGCGAGCAGTACTTC
many	TRBV28	TRBJ1-1	-	CASYRDLGTEAFF	TGTGCCAGCTACAGGGATCTGGGCACTGAAGCTTTCTTT
few	TRBV4-3	TRBJ1-2	-	CASSQERQASYGYTF	TGCGCCAGCAGCCAAGAGAGACAGGCGAGCTATGGCTACACCTTC
-	TRBV28	TRBJ2-5	-	CASSFPSKSLETQYF	TGTGCCAGCAGTTTCCCTAGTAAATCTCTTGAGACCCAGTACTTC
-	TRBV3-1	TRBJ1-2	-	CASSQDLVSPLNGYTF	TGTGCCAGCAGCCAAGATTTGGTCAGCCCCTTGAATGGCTACACCTTC
-	TRBV18	TRBJ1-4	-	CASSTAGEGEKLFF	TGTGCCAGCTCCACCGCAGGGGAAGGCGAAAAACTGTTTTTT
-	TRBV4-1	TRBJ2-6	-	CASSQVGEANVLTF	TGCGCCAGCAGCCAAGTAGGTGAGGCCAACGTCCTGACTTTC
few	TRBV29-1	TRBJ2-7	TRBD1	CSIESGTGTYEQYF	TGCAGCATAGAAAGCGGGACAGGGACCTACGAGCAGTACTTC
many	TRBV7-2	TRBJ2-5	-	CASSLVKETQYF	TGTGCCAGCAGCTTAGTTAAAGAGACCCAGTACTTC
-	TRBV28	TRBJ1-2	-	CASGHAGSEGNYGYTF	TGTGCCAGCGGCCATGCAGGATCAGAGGGAAACTATGGCTACACCTTC
few	TRBV12-3/TRBV12-4	TRBJ1-2	TRBD1	CASSSETGKRGYTF	TGTGCCAGCAGTTCGGAGACAGGGAAGAGGGGCTACACCTTC
many	TRBV11-2	TRBJ1-1	-	CASSFGPLLENTEAFF	TGTGCCAGCAGCTTCGGGCCCCTATTGGAGAACACTGAAGCTTTCTTT
few	TRBV20-1	TRBJ1-4	-	CSAIREGEKLFF	TGCAGTGCTATAAGGGAGGGGGAAAAACTGTTTTTT
-	TRBV6-1	TRBJ2-7	TRBD1	CASSASGTGNPYEQYF	TGTGCCAGCAGTGCATCCGGGACAGGGAACCCCTACGAGCAGTACTTC
many	TRBV12-3/TRBV12-4	TRBJ1-4	-	CASATGFGELFF	TGTGCCAGCGCCACCGGATTTGGGGAACTGTTTTTT
few	TRBV15	TRBJ1-5	-	CATSRDDGPSNQPQHF	TGTGCCACCAGCAGAGATGATGGGCCGAGCAATCAGCCCCAGCATTTT
-	TRBV6-2/TRBV6-3	TRBJ2-1	TRBD2	CASSWTSGNNEQFF	TGTGCCAGCAGTTGGACTAGCGGTAACAATGAGCAGTTCTTC
few	TRBV6-2/TRBV6-3	TRBJ1-6	-	CASRPSDVSSYNSPLHF	TGTGCCAGCAGGCCCTCGGACGTGAGCTCCTATAATTCACCCCTCCACTTT